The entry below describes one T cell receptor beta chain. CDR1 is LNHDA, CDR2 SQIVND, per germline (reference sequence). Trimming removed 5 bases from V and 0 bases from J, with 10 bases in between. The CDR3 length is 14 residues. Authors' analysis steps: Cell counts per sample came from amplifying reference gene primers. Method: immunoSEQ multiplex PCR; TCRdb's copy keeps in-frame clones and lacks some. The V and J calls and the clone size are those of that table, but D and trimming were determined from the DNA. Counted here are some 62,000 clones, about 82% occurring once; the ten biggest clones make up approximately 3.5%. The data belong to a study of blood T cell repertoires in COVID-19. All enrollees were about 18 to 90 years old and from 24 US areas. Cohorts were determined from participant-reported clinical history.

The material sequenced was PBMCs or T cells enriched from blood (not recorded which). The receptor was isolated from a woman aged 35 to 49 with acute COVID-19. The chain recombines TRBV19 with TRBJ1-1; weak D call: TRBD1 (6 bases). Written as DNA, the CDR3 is TGTGCCAGTAGTCATTGGACAGTGAACACTGAAGCTTTCTTT. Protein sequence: CASSHWTVNTEAFF.